Shown below are 25 T cell receptor beta chains from a single sample sequenced in a study of T cells in Graves' hyperthyroidism and ophthalmopathy. The investigators amplified TCR beta CDR3 regions from RNA transcripts. HTBI primers drove first-round RT-PCR of the TCR CDR3. One entry per CDR3 protein results from TCRdb running MiXCR on the multiplex PCR reads. The sample comprises some 700,000 distinct CDR3 sequences, approximately 15% of which are singletons, and around 15% rests with the top ten. The sequenced material came from blood. Receptor source: a man aged 50 to 60 with Graves' hyperthyroidism.

This clonotype has ten or more counts. The V call is TRBV12-5, the J call TRBJ2-7, with D tentatively TRBD1 (5 bases). The germline V and J ends were trimmed by 5 bases and 5 bases, with 16 bases remaining between them. The CDR3 is 14 amino acids. Germline V gene data show CDR1 as LGHNT and CDR2 as FRNRAP. This CDR3 is CASGPPTVWDEQYF. For the CDR3, the DNA is TGTGCTAGTGGTCCACCGACAGTTTGGGACGAGCAGTACTTC.

This clonotype came up a few times. The chain recombines TRBV20-1 with TRBJ2-7; a possible D gene is TRBD1 (6 bases). The V gene lost 5 bases and the J gene lost 2 bases, with 10 bases spanning the gap. The germline gives CDR1 DFQATT, CDR2 SNEGSKA (reference sequence). The CDR3 sequence is 12 residues long. In nucleotides, the CDR3 is TGCAGTGCTTGGACAGCCGCCTACGAGCAGTACTTC. This translates into CSAWTAAYEQYF.

V usage is TRBV6-2 or TRBV6-3 and J usage is TRBJ2-1; 7 bases align to TRBD2. Losses at the gene ends were 2 bases for V and 6 bases for J; bases not matched to a gene: 7. CDR3 length equals 15 residues. The germline V gene has CDR1 MNHEY and CDR2 SVGEGT. The CDR3 is CASSYNWAGVNEQFF. Written as DNA, the CDR3 is TGTGCCAGCAGTTACAATTGGGCGGGAGTCAATGAGCAGTTCTTC.

This clonotype has more than one count but fewer than ten. This rearrangement joins TRBV6-4 to TRBJ1-1; the D is unclear. The CDR3 loop spans 13 amino acids. Germline CDR1 is MRHNA and CDR2 is SNTAGT. V lost 6 bases and J 1 base, leaving 9 bases between the germline ends. CDR3 bases: TGTGCCAGCAGGAAAGAAGAGAACACTGAAGCTTTCTTT. It translates to CASRKEENTEAFF.

V is TRBV7-3 and J is TRBJ2-1; 9 bases line up with TRBD1. The junction had 6 bases not matched to a gene; V was cut back by 5 bases and J by 4 bases. Germline V gene data show CDR1 as SGHTA and CDR2 as FQGTGA. The CDR3 contains 15 residues. The CDR3 loop reads CASSRDRGEYNEQFF. CDR3 sequence (DNA): TGTGCCAGCAGCCGAGACAGGGGGGAATACAATGAGCAGTTCTTC.

The rearrangement links TRBV27 to TRBJ1-1, with D perhaps matching TRBD1 (6 bases). Germline CDR1 reads MNHEY; CDR2 reads SMNVEV (reference sequence). The CDR3 totals 17 residues. The V and J ends lost 0 bases and 3 bases respectively, with 17 bases between them. The CDR3 loop reads CASSLSRGDLGDTEAFF. DNA for the CDR3: TGTGCCAGCAGTTTATCCAGGGGCGACTTGGGGGACACTGAAGCTTTCTTT.

This clonotype was counted ten times or more. The chain uses TRBV30 and TRBJ1-2; D ambiguous. This CDR3 has 16 amino acids. The germline V gene encodes CDR1 GTSNPN and CDR2 SVGIG (reference sequence). Trimming took off 4 bases at V and 0 bases at J, with 18 bases between the two ends. Here the CDR3 reads CAWTGARGGANYGYTF. CDR3 bases: TGTGCCTGGACAGGAGCTCGTGGAGGAGCTAACTATGGCTACACCTTC.

This clonotype was counted between two and nine times. The chain links TRBV20-1 to TRBJ2-1; possibly TRBD2 for D (5 bases). The germline V and J ends were trimmed by 0 bases and 0 bases, with 15 bases remaining between them. The germline V gene encodes CDR1 DFQATT and CDR2 SNEGSKA (reference sequence). This CDR3 comprises 17 residues. CDR3 protein: CSARDPASRNSYNEQFF. The DNA for the CDR3 is TGCAGTGCTAGAGATCCGGCTAGCCGCAACTCCTACAATGAGCAGTTCTTC.

The chain has TRBV27 and TRBJ2-6; TRBD2 matches 9 bases. The V segment lost 5 bases and the J segment 3 bases; nucleotides outside the gene matches: 17. Germline V gives CDR1 MNHEY, CDR2 SMNVEV (reference sequence). This CDR3 comprises 20 residues. CDR3 residues: CASSLLSDYAGGDGANVLTF. DNA of the CDR3: TGTGCCAGCAGTCTTTTGAGTGACTATGCGGGAGGGGATGGGGCCAACGTCCTGACTTTC. The full variable domain, rest sourced from reference TRBV27 and TRBJ2-6, is EAQVTQNPRYLITVTGKKLTVTCSQNMNHEYMSWYRQDPGLGLRQIYYSMNVEVTDKGDVPEGYKVSRKEKRNFPLILESPSPNQTSLYFCASSLLSDYAGGDGANVLTFGAGSRLTVL.

The genes are TRBV11-2 and TRBJ2-7; D unresolved. V was shortened by 3 bases and J by 0 bases, with 9 bases between the two germline ends. The germline V gene has CDR1 SGHAT and CDR2 FQNNGV. The CDR3 runs 14 residues. CDR3 region: CASSLRPGSYEQYF. CDR3 DNA sequence: TGTGCCAGCAGCTTGCGCCCTGGCTCCTACGAGCAGTACTTC.

In this sample, this clonotype turned up many times. This chain uses TRBV9 with TRBJ2-7; a possible D gene is TRBD1 (5 bases). This CDR3 region has 14 residues. The germline gives CDR1 SGDLS, CDR2 YYNGEE. Deletions cut 0 bases from V and 3 bases from J, with 10 bases between. CDR3: CASSVDGQGYEQYF. CDR3 coding DNA: TGTGCCAGCAGCGTAGATGGTCAGGGCTACGAGCAGTACTTC. Complete variable domain (other parts from reference TRBV9 and TRBJ2-7): DSGVTQTPKHLITATGQRVTLRCSPRSGDLSVYWYQQSLDQGLQFLIQYYNGEERAKGNILERFSAQQFPDLHSELNLSSLELGDSALYFCASSVDGQGYEQYFGPGTRLTVT.

This clonotype occurred many times. The V and J genes are TRBV15 and TRBJ1-1, with unresolved D. The CDR3 covers 14 residues. Germline CDR1 and CDR2: LNHNV and YYDKDF (reference sequence). V dropped 4 bases and J dropped 7 bases, with 16 bases sitting between them. CDR3 sequence: CATSTDRTDLEAFF. In DNA, the CDR3 is TGTGCCACCAGCACAGACCGGACGGATCTTGAAGCTTTCTTT.

This clonotype turned up a few times. The chain has TRBV28 and TRBJ2-7, with TRBD1 matching 8 bases. Germline CDR1 and CDR2: MDHEN and SYDVKM. The CDR3 consists of 15 residues. V lost 3 bases and J lost 6; bases outside the gene matches: 10. CDR3 region: CASSLLDREGGEQYF. The CDR3 region has the DNA TGTGCCAGCAGTTTGTTGGACAGGGAAGGTGGCGAGCAGTACTTC.

The chain employs TRBV28 and TRBJ1-5; tentatively, D is TRBD1 (5 bases). In germline, CDR1 is MDHEN, CDR2 SYDVKM. There are 12 residues in the CDR3. V gave up 6 bases and J gave up 6 bases, with 9 bases separating them. The CDR3 DNA is TGTGCCAGCAGGGGGGGGTCTCAGCCCCAGCATTTT. It is translated as CASRGGSQPQHF.

J is TRBJ1-1 and V is TRBV6-1; 10 nucleotides line up with TRBD1. CDR1 is MNHNS, CDR2 SASEGT, per germline. V lost 2 bases to trimming and J lost 0 bases; unmatched junction nucleotides: 3. CDR3 length equals 16 residues. Written as DNA, the CDR3 is TGTGCCAGCAGTGAAAGGGGACAGGGGATGAACACTGAAGCTTTCTTT. It codes for CASSERGQGMNTEAFF.

This rearrangement joins TRBV6-1 to TRBJ2-7, with D possibly called TRBD1 or TRBD2 (5 bases each). Trimming cost V 2 bases and J 4 bases, with 12 bases left between them. This CDR3 region has 14 residues. The germline gives CDR1 MNHNS, CDR2 SASEGT. DNA of the CDR3: TGTGCCAGCAGTGAATGGGGGAGAGGATACGAGCAGTACTTC. Residues: CASSEWGRGYEQYF.

This clonotype showed up just once. Possible read error: a much larger clone is one base away. This sequence joins TRBV3-1 and TRBJ2-3; a possible D gene is TRBD2 (5 bases). The CDR3 covers 15 residues. The germline V gene has CDR1 LGHDT and CDR2 YNNKEL (reference sequence). V lost 0 bases to trimming and J lost 6 bases, with 13 bases between them. CDR3 sequence reads: CASSQERVSLDTQYF. DNA for the CDR3: TGTGCCAGCAGCCAAGAGCGGGTGTCGCTTGATACGCAGTATTTT.

The chain joins TRBV7-2 to TRBJ1-1; maybe TRBD1 (5 bases). The CDR3 runs to 12 residues. The V gene's germline CDR1 is SGHTA and CDR2 FQGNSA. V lost 6 bases, J lost 4 bases, and 9 bases lay in between. CDR3 DNA: TGTGCCAGCAGTTGGGGCCCCACTGAAGCTTTCTTT. This translates into CASSWGPTEAFF.

This clonotype was seen many times. The CDR3 coding sequence is TGTGCCAGCAGCTTAGCCAGTGTTAGGTTTGATTCACCCCTCCACTTT. The encoded protein is CASSLASVRFDSPLHF. The chain recombines TRBV7-6 with TRBJ1-6; D is unresolved. The CDR3 extends over 16 amino acids. Germline V lookup: CDR1 SGHVS, CDR2 FNYEAQ. Deletions cut 0 bases from V and 8 bases from J, with 14 bases between.

The chain links TRBV18 to TRBJ2-2; 8 bases fit TRBD1. Germline V gene lookup returns CDR1 KGHSH and CDR2 LQKENI. CDR3 length: 16 residues. Losses at the gene ends were 5 bases for V and 3 bases for J; bases not matched to a gene: 8. The CDR3 sequence is CASSTDRASDTGELFF. CDR3 nucleotides: TGTGCCAGCTCAACGGACAGGGCGTCGGACACCGGGGAGCTGTTTTTT.

This clonotype came up many times. The chain joins TRBV20-1 to TRBJ2-1, with D perhaps TRBD1 or TRBD2 (5 bases each). The germline V gene has CDR1 DFQATT and CDR2 SNEGSKA (reference sequence). V lost 3 bases to trimming and J lost 3 bases, with 9 bases between them. This CDR3 is 13 amino acids long. The CDR3 protein is CSASGDLYNEQFF. The CDR3 nucleotides read TGCAGTGCTAGCGGGGACCTCTACAATGAGCAGTTCTTC.

The chain couples TRBV28 to TRBJ2-7; D call uncertain. Trimming removed 4 bases from V and 7 bases from J, with 11 bases in between. Germline loops: CDR1 MDHEN, CDR2 SYDVKM. The length of the CDR3 is 12 residues. As DNA, the CDR3 is TGTGCCAGCAGTTCCCTTTTTAGTGAGCAGTACTTC. The encoded protein is CASSSLFSEQYF.

J is TRBJ1-1 and V is TRBV19; no definite D call. This CDR3 spans 13 amino acids. V was pared by 8 bases and J by 10 bases, with 20 bases between. CDR1 and CDR2 (germline): LNHDA, SQIVND (reference sequence). The CDR3, as DNA: TGTGCCAGTTCCGATGGGGTAGGGAGAAGAGCTTTCTTT. As protein: CASSDGVGRRAFF. The complete variable domain, with remaining parts taken from reference TRBV19 and TRBJ1-1, reads DGGITQSPKYLFRKEGQNVTLSCEQNLNHDAMYWYRQDPGQGLRLIYYSQIVNDFQKGDIAEGYSVSREKKESFPLTVTSAQKNPTAFYLCASSDGVGRRAFFGQGTRLTVV.

This clonotype was detected ten times or more. The chain combines TRBV28 with TRBJ2-1; 8 bases agree with TRBD2. The germline V gene encodes CDR1 MDHEN and CDR2 SYDVKM. The CDR3 is 15 residues long. V gave up 2 bases and J gave up 2 bases; unmatched junction bases: 2. The CDR3 spells CASSLLAGPYNEQFF. Here the CDR3 DNA reads TGTGCCAGCAGTTTACTAGCGGGCCCCTACAATGAGCAGTTCTTC.

This clonotype was detected only a few times. Being one base from a much bigger clone, this may be a read error. The rearrangement joins TRBV2 to TRBJ1-1; D ambiguous. The germline CDR1 and CDR2 sequences are SNHLY and FYNNEI. Trimming stripped 11 bases from V and 0 bases from J, with 13 bases between. The CDR3 is 13 amino acids. CDR3 amino acids: CASSGRVNTEAFF. DNA for the CDR3: TGTGCCTCCTCAGGACGGGTGAACACTGAAGCTTTCTTT.